One sample yielded the 8 T cell receptor beta chains listed below, sequenced in a study of OX40 agonist ivuxolimab in advanced cancers. The protocol was immunoSEQ multiplex PCR, while the TCRdb copy is restricted to in-frame clones and leaves out a portion. Of around 39,000 clones in the sample, roughly 78% are singletons; the top ten hold about 2%. The input for sequencing was CD4+ or CD8+ T cells sorted from blood, taken in a trial of the OX40 agonist ivuxolimab. All receptors come from an adult with an advanced solid tumor such as melanoma, head and neck, liver or kidney cancer.

J is TRBJ1-1 and V is TRBV11-3; the match to TRBD1 covers 8 bases. The CDR3 sequence is 17 residues long. The germline V gene encodes CDR1 SGHNT and CDR2 YENEEA. V lost 1 base and J lost 4; bases outside the gene matches: 11. The CDR3 is CASSLGGQAVSGTEAFF. As DNA, the CDR3 is TGTGCCAGCAGCTTAGGGGGACAGGCGGTGAGTGGCACTGAAGCTTTCTTT.

V and J are TRBV10-1 and TRBJ2-3; D gene uncertain. Trimming took off 0 bases at V and 1 base at J, with 2 bases between the two ends. The CDR3 is 13 amino acids. Germline-derived CDR1 and CDR2 are WNHNN and SYGVQD (reference sequence). The CDR3 sequence: CASSESRTDTQYF. The CDR3, as DNA: TGCGCCAGCAGTGAGTCTCGCACAGATACGCAGTATTTT.

V and J are TRBV2 and TRBJ2-7; the D gene is possibly TRBD1 (5 bases). CDR3 length: 16 residues. Trimming removed 2 bases from V and 4 bases from J, with 18 bases in between. Germline CDR1 reads SNHLY; CDR2 reads FYNNEI. DNA of the CDR3: TGTGCCAGCAGTGAATTGAGGCAGGGAATGGGGTACGAGCAGTACTTC. As protein: CASSELRQGMGYEQYF.

This clone was observed a handful of times. Written as DNA, the CDR3 is TGTGCCAGCAGCCAAGAATGGGGCCGCGCTAGCACAGATACGCAGTATTTT. This sequence encodes CASSQEWGRASTDTQYF. The rearrangement links TRBV14 to TRBJ2-3, with D tentatively TRBD1 (5 bases). This CDR3 has 17 amino acids. V lost 0 bases and J lost 0, with 13 bases in between. Germline CDR1 and CDR2: SGHDN and FVKESK.

This clone occurred once. The rearrangement links TRBV5-1 to TRBJ2-5; D call uncertain. From germline, CDR1 is SGHRS and CDR2 YFSETQ. This CDR3 is 15 amino acids long. V dropped 4 bases and J dropped 4 bases, with 17 bases sitting between them. This CDR3 reads CASSLERPARETQYF. As DNA, the CDR3 is TGCGCCAGCAGCCTCGAACGTCCCGCGAGAGAGACCCAGTACTTC. Variable domain in full (rest from reference TRBV5-1 and TRBJ2-5): KAGVTQTPRYLIKTRGQQVTLSCSPISGHRSVSWYQQTPGQGLQFLFEYFSETQRNKGNFPGRFSGRQFSNSRSEMNVSTLELGDSALYLCASSLERPARETQYFGPGTRLLVL.

The chain is built from TRBV4-2 and TRBJ2-7; D is perhaps TRBD1 (6 bases). Germline CDR1 reads LGHNA; CDR2 reads YNFKEQ. The CDR3 length is 14 residues. Trimming removed 4 bases from V and 4 bases from J, with 14 bases in between. The CDR3 loop is CASSPRDTSYEQYF. CDR3 nucleotides: TGTGCCAGCAGCCCCCGGGACACTTCGTACGAGCAGTACTTC.

V and J are TRBV7-9 and TRBJ2-5; D remains ambiguous. Trimming took off 2 bases at V and 3 bases at J, with 1 base between the two ends. This CDR3 has 11 residues. Germline V gene lookup returns CDR1 SEHNR and CDR2 FQNEAQ (reference sequence). The CDR3 is CASSLKETQYF. DNA of the CDR3: TGTGCCAGCAGCTTAAAAGAGACCCAGTACTTC.

V usage is TRBV28 and J usage is TRBJ1-3; D is undetermined. Germline V gene data show CDR1 as MDHEN and CDR2 as SYDVKM. V lost 1 base to trimming and J lost 3 bases, with 10 bases between them. This CDR3 region has 15 residues. Here the CDR3 DNA reads TGTGCCAGCAGTTTATCTGGCCATTATGGAAACACCATATATTTT. Translated: CASSLSGHYGNTIYF.